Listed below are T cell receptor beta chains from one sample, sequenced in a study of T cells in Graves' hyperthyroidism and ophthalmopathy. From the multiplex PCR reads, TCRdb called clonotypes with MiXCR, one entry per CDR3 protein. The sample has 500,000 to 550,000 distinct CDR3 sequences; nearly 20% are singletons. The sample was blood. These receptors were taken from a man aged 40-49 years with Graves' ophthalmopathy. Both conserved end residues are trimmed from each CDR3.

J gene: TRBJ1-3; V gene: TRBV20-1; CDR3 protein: SANRDTGNTIY
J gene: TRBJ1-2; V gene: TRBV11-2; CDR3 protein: ASSSSGTHGGYT
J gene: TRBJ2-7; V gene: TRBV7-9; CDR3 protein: ASSRRQGGTYEQY
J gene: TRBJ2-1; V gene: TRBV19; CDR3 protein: ASTPLAMGNEQF
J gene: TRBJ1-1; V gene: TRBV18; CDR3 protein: ASSPAQAPATEAF
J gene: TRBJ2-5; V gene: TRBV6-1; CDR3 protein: ASKWTSGGPLGETQY
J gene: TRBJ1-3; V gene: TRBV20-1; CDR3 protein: SARNGNTIY
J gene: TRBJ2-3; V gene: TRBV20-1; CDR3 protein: SANLAGLEDTQY
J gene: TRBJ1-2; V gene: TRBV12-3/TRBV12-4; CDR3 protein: ASSPGQGSGYT
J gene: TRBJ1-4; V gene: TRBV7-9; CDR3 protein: ATPRDRTGNEKLF
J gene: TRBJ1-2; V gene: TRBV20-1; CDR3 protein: SARDHGGLYGYT